Each of the 30 T cell receptor beta chains below was sequenced from the same sample in a study of T-cell reconstitution after alpha-beta-depleted transplantation in children. Researchers prepared the TCRbeta library using unique molecular identifiers, the study reports. TCRdb re-derived calls from the PCR reads in MiXCR, one entry per CDR3 protein. The data hold about 410,000 distinct CDR3 sequences, with around 20% observed a single time. The specimen comprised PBMCs from the stem cell graft donor, sampled from the stem cell graft. These receptors came from a human donor who donated a stem cell graft to a child with acute myeloid leukemia.

The genes are TRBV7-8 and TRBJ1-2; D not resolved. The CDR3 spans 13 residues. Looked up from germline, CDR1 is SGHVS and CDR2 is FQNEAQ. The germline V and J ends were trimmed by 5 bases and 4 bases, with 11 bases remaining between them. This CDR3 is CASSPYTSYGYTF. The CDR3 DNA reads TGTGCCAGCAGCCCCTATACCAGCTATGGCTACACCTTC.

V is TRBV20-1 and J is TRBJ2-7; 12 nucleotides agree with TRBD2. The J segment lost 0 bases and the V segment lost 2 bases, leaving 11 bases of the junction unmatched. This CDR3 spans 18 amino acids. Germline CDR1 is DFQATT and CDR2 is SNEGSKA (reference sequence). The CDR3 DNA sequence: TGCAGTGCTAGATCCACCCTCCCGGGACTAGCGGGCTCCTACGAGCAGTACTTC. Translated: CSARSTLPGLAGSYEQYF.

The chain combines TRBV6-2 or TRBV6-3 with TRBJ2-3; 12 nucleotides agree with TRBD2. The CDR3 length is 14 residues. V was clipped by 6 bases and J by 6 bases; unmatched bases: 4. The germline CDR1 and CDR2 sequences are MNHEY and SVGEGT. CDR3 nucleotide sequence: TGTGCCAGCAGGACTAGCGGGAGAGGGGATACGCAGTATTTT. Its translation is CASRTSGRGDTQYF.

This chain links TRBV5-1 with TRBJ2-3; no clear D gene. Germline assignment: CDR1 SGHRS and CDR2 YFSETQ. The ends were cut back, 0 bases at V and 4 bases at J, with 12 bases in the middle. The CDR3 is 15 amino acids. CDR3 amino acids: CASSLDLPRADTQYF. The CDR3 DNA reads TGCGCCAGCAGCTTGGACCTTCCTAGGGCAGATACGCAGTATTTT.

This clonotype was found a few times. The chain links TRBV27 to TRBJ2-1, with 10 bases lining up with TRBD1. Germline lookup yields CDR1 MNHEY and CDR2 SMNVEV (reference sequence). This CDR3 spans 17 amino acids. Trimming cost V 3 bases and J 6 bases; bases outside gene matches: 11. The CDR3 nucleotides are TGTGCCAGCAGTTTGGCTAGCCGGGACAGGGGTAGCAATGAGCAGTTCTTC. Translated, it gives CASSLASRDRGSNEQFF.

The table lists this clonotype with many counts. The chain couples TRBV6-5 to TRBJ2-7; 8 bases agree with TRBD1. This CDR3 region has 15 residues. Germline CDR1 and CDR2: MNHEY and SVGAGI. V was pared by 6 bases and J by 1 base, with 8 bases of the junction left unmatched. In DNA, the CDR3 is TGTGCCAGCAGCTCTATCCGGGACAGGTCCTACGAGCAGTACTTC. Residues: CASSSIRDRSYEQYF.

This clonotype appeared many times. The chain couples TRBV6-5 to TRBJ2-7; 12 nucleotides align to TRBD2. V gave up 6 bases and J gave up 11 bases; unmatched junction bases: 8. From germline, CDR1 is MNHEY and CDR2 SVGAGI. The CDR3 runs to 13 residues. CDR3 bases: TGTGCCAGCAGCGGCGGACTAGCGGGACCAAAGTACTTC. It codes for CASSGGLAGPKYF.

The table lists this clonotype with many counts. The chain combines TRBV29-1 with TRBJ2-5; perhaps TRBD2 as D (6 bases). The CDR3 runs 14 residues. V was pared by 5 bases and J by 6 bases, with 19 bases between. In germline, CDR1 is SQVTM, CDR2 ANQGSEA. For the CDR3, the DNA is TGCAGCGTTACCTCCTTCGGGACTCCGCAGACCCAGTACTTC. Amino acids: CSVTSFGTPQTQYF. Drawing the rest from reference TRBV29-1 and TRBJ2-5, the complete variable domain is SAVISQKPSRDICQRGTSLTIQCQVDSQVTMMFWYRQQPGQSLTLIATANQGSEATYESGFVIDKFPISRPNLTFSTLTVSNMSPEDSSIYLCSVTSFGTPQTQYFGPGTRLLVL.

The rearrangement links TRBV7-3 to TRBJ2-1; TRBD1 matches at 7 bases. The CDR3 is 15 residues long. Germline V gene lookup returns CDR1 SGHTA and CDR2 FQGTGA. V dropped 6 bases and J dropped 3; count of bases not matched to a gene: 8. CDR3 residues: CASSLDRTLYNEQFF. The CDR3 DNA reads TGTGCCAGCAGTTTGGACAGGACCCTCTACAATGAGCAGTTCTTC.

In this sample, this clonotype turned up once. This chain joins TRBV5-1 and TRBJ1-2; D uncertain. This CDR3 is 13 amino acids long. Germline CDR1 SGHRS, CDR2 YFSETQ. The ends were cut back, 4 bases at V and 4 bases at J, with 11 bases in the middle. The CDR3 sequence is CASSETETYGYTF. CDR3 nucleotides: TGCGCCAGCAGCGAAACAGAGACCTATGGCTACACCTTC.

This clonotype was seen only a few times. The chain carries TRBV6-5 and TRBJ2-7; no firm D call. V was pared by 2 bases and J by 4 bases, with 15 bases between. Germline CDR1 reads MNHEY; CDR2 reads SVGAGI. The CDR3 runs 15 residues. CDR3 nucleotides: TGTGCCAGCAGTTACAACCCCCGAAGGAGATACGAGCAGTACTTC. It codes for CASSYNPRRRYEQYF.

This clonotype was recorded many times. The chain has TRBV29-1 and TRBJ2-3; 9 positions agree with TRBD2. Looked up from germline, CDR1 is SQVTM and CDR2 is ANQGSEA. The CDR3 loop spans 14 amino acids. V lost 3 bases, J lost 0 bases, and 1 base stayed unmatched. The CDR3 sequence: CSVDTSGSTDTQYF. CDR3 bases: TGCAGCGTTGACACTAGCGGGAGCACAGATACGCAGTATTTT.

In its sample, this clonotype was seen a few times. The chain has TRBV12-3 or TRBV12-4 and TRBJ2-7, with TRBD1 matching 7 bases. V was clipped by 3 bases and J by 4 bases; unmatched bases: 6. This CDR3 has 14 residues. The CDR3 protein is CASSFGGQSYEQYF. The CDR3 DNA is TGTGCCAGCAGTTTTGGGGGACAGTCTTACGAGCAGTACTTC.

Points on this clonotype: A clone one base away is much larger, so this may be a read error. This CDR3 is missing its conserved last phenylalanine or tryptophan, likely due to a read error. This chain links TRBV12-3 or TRBV12-4 with TRBJ1-1; D unclear. The V end lost 1 base, the J end lost 7 bases, and 7 bases lay between the germline ends. The CDR3 is 12 amino acids. The CDR3 sequence: CASSLGRSEAFY. CDR3 nucleotide sequence: TGTGCCAGCAGTTTAGGACGGAGTGAAGCTTTCTAT.

This clonotype has ten or more counts. The chain recombines TRBV24-1 with TRBJ2-7; D tentatively reads TRBD1 or TRBD2 (5 bases each). The CDR3 has 13 amino acids. V lost 9 bases, J lost 7 bases, and 18 bases lay in between. Germline V gene data show CDR1 as KGHDR and CDR2 as SFDVKD. The CDR3 here is CATRDAGAGEQYF. The CDR3 nucleotides read TGTGCCACCCGAGATGCCGGGGCTGGAGAGCAGTACTTC.

There are many counts of this clonotype. The chain employs TRBV25-1 and TRBJ2-3; no firm D call. Trimming left V 7 bases short and J 0 bases short, with 8 bases between. The CDR3 runs to 13 residues. Germline V gives CDR1 MGHDK, CDR2 SYGVNS. Here the CDR3 DNA reads TGTGCCAGCACTGTTTCTAGCACAGATACGCAGTATTTT. Translation: CASTVSSTDTQYF.

This clonotype appeared a few times. The CDR3 sequence: CSASWTSGNSYEQYF. The CDR3 nucleotides read TGCAGTGCTAGTTGGACTAGCGGGAACTCCTACGAGCAGTACTTC. The gene calls are TRBV20-1 and TRBJ2-7, with 12 bases aligning to TRBD2. The CDR3 totals 15 residues. J gave up 0 bases and V 3 bases, and 3 bases lay outside the gene matches. Germline CDR1 DFQATT, CDR2 SNEGSKA (reference sequence).

This clonotype has only a few counts. The chain combines TRBV5-1 with TRBJ2-5; perhaps TRBD1 as D (6 bases). CDR1 and CDR2 (germline): SGHRS, YFSETQ. This CDR3 contains 15 residues. The V end was cut by 5 bases, the J end by 2 bases, with 16 bases between. The CDR3 DNA reads TGCGCCAGCAGTCAAGGACAGCATTTACAAGAGACCCAGTACTTC. Protein sequence: CASSQGQHLQETQYF.

A few counts support this clonotype. The rearrangement joins TRBV12-3 or TRBV12-4 to TRBJ1-5; D is possibly TRBD1 (5 bases). The CDR3 sequence is 13 residues long. The V end lost 5 bases, the J end lost 6 bases, and 11 bases lay between the germline ends. In DNA, the CDR3 is TGTGCCAGCAGTCCAAGGCAGGGTCAGCCCCAGCATTTT. This encodes CASSPRQGQPQHF.

This clonotype was counted between two and nine times. The V call is TRBV4-2, the J call TRBJ2-1, with 9 bases that match TRBD2. The germline V gene has CDR1 LGHNA and CDR2 YNFKEQ. CDR3 length equals 17 residues. V lost 1 base to trimming and J lost 5 bases; unmatched junction nucleotides: 9. This CDR3 reads CASSQVLAGIGHNEQFF. DNA of the CDR3: TGTGCCAGCAGCCAAGTCCTAGCGGGAATTGGTCACAATGAGCAGTTCTTC.

This clonotype came up a few times. In nucleotides, the CDR3 is TGTGCCACCAGCAGAGAAGCGGGACAGCGTAATGAAAAACTGTTTTTT. It yields the protein CATSREAGQRNEKLFF. The chain employs TRBV15 and TRBJ1-4, with TRBD1 matching 7 bases. CDR1 and CDR2 (germline): LNHNV, YYDKDF (reference sequence). After removal of 0 bases from V and 4 bases from J, the junction contained 5 bases not matched to a gene. The CDR3 has 16 amino acids.

This clonotype was detected once. V usage is TRBV25-1 and J usage is TRBJ2-3, with 9 nucleotides matching TRBD1. CDR3 length equals 21 residues. In germline, CDR1 is MGHDK, CDR2 SYGVNS. After removal of 4 bases from V and 2 bases from J, the junction contained 22 bases not matched to a gene. CDR3 DNA: TGTGCCAGCAGTGGAGACCACCGGGACAGGGAGGGCAAAGATGACACAGATACGCAGTATTTT. The encoded protein is CASSGDHRDREGKDDTDTQYF.

The gene calls are TRBV12-3 or TRBV12-4 and TRBJ2-1, with 13 bases that match TRBD2. The V segment lost 6 bases and the J segment 4 bases; nucleotides outside the gene matches: 9. This CDR3 spans 17 amino acids. The CDR3 is CASRWTSGSGMYNEQFF. The CDR3 nucleotides read TGTGCCAGCAGATGGACTAGCGGGAGTGGGATGTACAATGAGCAGTTCTTC.

This clonotype was counted between two and nine times. J is TRBJ2-3 and V is TRBV12-3 or TRBV12-4, with TRBD2 matching 12 bases. The CDR3 has 16 residues. V was pared by 5 bases and J by 3 bases, with 6 bases of the junction left unmatched. In DNA form, the CDR3 reads TGTGCCAGCAGTCCACGGACTAGCGGGATGACAGATACGCAGTATTTT. Translating it yields CASSPRTSGMTDTQYF.

The chain is built from TRBV5-1 and TRBJ1-5; D call uncertain. The germline CDR1 and CDR2 sequences are SGHRS and YFSETQ. Trimming removed 5 bases at V and 3 bases at J, with 15 bases between. The CDR3 is 15 residues long. The CDR3 sequence: CASREGASINQPQHF. The CDR3 nucleotides read TGCGCCAGCAGGGAGGGAGCATCGATCAATCAGCCCCAGCATTTT.

The chain uses TRBV12-3 or TRBV12-4 and TRBJ2-3; 8 bases are shared with TRBD2. This CDR3 region has 14 residues. Trimming took 4 bases from V and 5 from J; bases not matched to a gene: 5. CDR3 coding DNA: TGTGCCAGCAGTTATACGGGAGGGGTAGATACGCAGTATTTT. It yields the protein CASSYTGGVDTQYF.

V is TRBV6-5 and J is TRBJ2-5; TRBD2 might be the D (5 bases). CDR3 size: 13 residues. In germline, CDR1 is MNHEY, CDR2 SVGAGI. V was clipped by 4 bases and J by 3 bases, with 9 bases between them. The CDR3 DNA is TGTGCCAGCAGTTCCCCGCGGGAAGAGACCCAGTACTTC. It specifies CASSSPREETQYF.

This chain joins TRBV20-1 and TRBJ1-1, with D perhaps matching TRBD1 (6 bases). Trimming removed 3 bases from V and 5 bases from J, with 13 bases in between. Per germline, CDR1 DFQATT and CDR2 SNEGSKA (reference sequence). The CDR3 spans 13 residues. The CDR3 region is CSARYRGKTEAFF. For the CDR3, the DNA is TGCAGTGCTAGGTATAGGGGGAAGACTGAAGCTTTCTTT.

The chain combines TRBV5-1 with TRBJ2-5; TRBD1 is a possible D gene (5 bases). V lost 0 bases and J 1 base, leaving 10 bases between the germline ends. Germline CDR1 is SGHRS and CDR2 is YFSETQ. The CDR3 extends over 15 amino acids. CDR3 residues: CASSLGQRIQETQYF. DNA of the CDR3: TGCGCCAGCAGCTTGGGACAGCGCATCCAAGAGACCCAGTACTTC. Drawing the rest from reference TRBV5-1 and TRBJ2-5, the complete variable domain is KAGVTQTPRYLIKTRGQQVTLSCSPISGHRSVSWYQQTPGQGLQFLFEYFSETQRNKGNFPGRFSGRQFSNSRSEMNVSTLELGDSALYLCASSLGQRIQETQYFGPGTRLLVL.

V usage is TRBV12-3 or TRBV12-4 and J usage is TRBJ1-1, with TRBD1 matching over 9 bases. V shed 7 bases and J 5 bases; nucleotides not matched to a gene: 14. CDR3 length equals 16 residues. The DNA of the CDR3 is TGTGCCAGCACCCAACTACACGGGACAGGGACGACTGAAGCTTTCTTT. This gives the protein CASTQLHGTGTTEAFF.